These 29 T cell receptor beta chains came from one sample sequenced in a study of technical replicates of blood from a few donors. TCRdb's table, derived via immunoSEQ multiplex PCR, lists solely in-frame clones and lacks some. The sample records around 67,000 clones, about 95% being singletons. Sample: T cells isolated from PBMCs. Every receptor here comes from a human donor in good health.

The chain has TRBV28 and TRBJ1-2; 7 nucleotides line up with TRBD1. The CDR3 is made up of 17 amino acids. Germline V lookup: CDR1 MDHEN, CDR2 SYDVKM. J gave up 7 bases and V 6 bases, and 20 bases lay outside the gene matches. CDR3 sequence reads: CASSPSSLDRQTRGYTF. DNA for the CDR3: TGTGCCAGCAGCCCCTCTTCGCTGGACAGGCAAACGCGTGGCTACACCTTC.

For the CDR3, the DNA is TGCAGCGTTGTCTCGGGGGGCACAGATACGCAGTATTTT. It specifies CSVVSGGTDTQYF. The chain carries TRBV29-1 and TRBJ2-3, with D possibly matching TRBD2 (6 bases). CDR1 is SQVTM and CDR2 is ANQGSEA in the germline V gene. The CDR3 contains 13 residues. V was trimmed by 4 bases and J by 1 base, leaving 9 bases between them.

This chain links TRBV28 with TRBJ1-2, with D unresolved. The germline V gene encodes CDR1 MDHEN and CDR2 SYDVKM. Between the trimmed V and J ends, which lost 3 bases and 8 bases, there was a span of 10 bases. The CDR3 contains 12 residues. This CDR3 is CASSFGGGGYTF. The CDR3, as DNA: TGTGCCAGCAGTTTTGGTGGAGGCGGCTACACCTTC.

The chain has TRBV10-2 and TRBJ2-1; TRBD2 agrees at 9 bases. The V gene's germline CDR1 is WSHSY and CDR2 SAAADI. The J segment lost 9 bases and the V segment lost 0 bases, leaving 9 bases of the junction unmatched. The CDR3 is 16 amino acids. The CDR3 reads CASSESLAGSKGEQFF. In DNA form, the CDR3 reads TGCGCCAGCAGTGAGTCCCTAGCGGGATCAAAGGGTGAGCAGTTCTTC.

The chain joins TRBV2 to TRBJ1-2; D is uncertain. Germline CDR1 and CDR2: SNHLY and FYNNEI. This CDR3 has 13 amino acids. CDR3 in amino acids: CATQRENLEGYTF. DNA of the CDR3: TGTGCGACTCAGAGGGAGAACCTTGAGGGCTACACCTTC.

This chain links TRBV4-1 with TRBJ2-5, with D hard to call. Germline-derived CDR1 and CDR2 are MGHRA and YSYEKL. The length of the CDR3 is 15 residues. The ends were cut back, 1 base at V and 1 base at J, with 10 bases in the middle. CDR3 amino acids: CASSQVTGGQETQYF. In DNA form, the CDR3 reads TGCGCCAGCAGCCAAGTTACTGGCGGCCAAGAGACCCAGTACTTC.

The chain combines TRBV29-1 with TRBJ2-2; maybe TRBD1 (7 bases). The V gene's germline CDR1 is SQVTM and CDR2 ANQGSEA. Trimming pared 7 bases from V and 0 bases from J, leaving 9 bases between. This CDR3 spans 13 amino acids. CDR3 region: CSGGTANTGELFF. Here the CDR3 DNA reads TGCAGCGGCGGGACAGCGAACACCGGGGAGCTGTTTTTT.

The rearrangement links TRBV29-1 to TRBJ2-7; TRBD1 agrees at 8 bases. Per the germline V gene, CDR1 is SQVTM and CDR2 is ANQGSEA. The CDR3 is 14 residues long. Germline trimming cut 1 base from V and 4 bases from J; bases unmatched to any gene: 6. This chain's CDR3 is CSVEGQGPTYEQYF. The CDR3 DNA reads as TGCAGCGTTGAAGGACAGGGGCCGACATACGAGCAGTACTTC.

V usage is TRBV7-9 and J usage is TRBJ1-5; no reliable D call. In germline, CDR1 is SEHNR, CDR2 FQNEAQ (reference sequence). The CDR3 is 14 residues long. V was trimmed by 6 bases and J by 9 bases, leaving 18 bases between them. CDR3 amino acids: CASSATELAGPQHF. The CDR3 DNA sequence: TGTGCCAGCAGTGCCACAGAGTTAGCGGGGCCCCAGCATTTT.

The chain combines TRBV2 with TRBJ2-1, with unresolved D. This CDR3 comprises 12 residues. V was clipped by 7 bases and J by 13 bases, with 17 bases between them. The germline gives CDR1 SNHLY, CDR2 FYNNEI. The CDR3 sequence is CASNVISEDQFF. The CDR3 DNA reads TGTGCCAGCAACGTTATTTCCGAGGATCAGTTCTTC.

J is TRBJ1-2 and V is TRBV11-2, with D maybe TRBD1 (5 bases). The CDR3 is made up of 14 amino acids. Germline V gene lookup returns CDR1 SGHAT and CDR2 FQNNGV. V was clipped by 5 bases and J by 6 bases, with 16 bases between them. The CDR3 sequence is CASSRSGGYDGYTF. CDR3 sequence (DNA): TGTGCCAGCAGCAGATCCGGGGGTTACGATGGCTACACCTTC.

The V and J genes are TRBV7-3 and TRBJ2-3, with D possibly being TRBD2 (6 bases). The V gene lost 5 bases and the J gene lost 4 bases, with 10 bases spanning the gap. The CDR3 extends over 13 amino acids. From germline, CDR1 is SGHTA and CDR2 FQGTGA. As DNA, the CDR3 is TGTGCCAGCAGCCGGGAGCAGGCAGATACGCAGTATTTT. This codes for CASSREQADTQYF.

The J gene is TRBJ2-1, the V gene TRBV29-1; TRBD2 matches at 7 bases. The V gene's germline CDR1 is SQVTM and CDR2 ANQGSEA. The ends lost 7 bases at V and 4 bases at J; junction bases unmatched: 7. There are 13 residues in the CDR3. In nucleotides, the CDR3 is TGCAGCGGGGCACCGGGGGGTTACAATGAGCAGTTCTTC. It translates to CSGAPGGYNEQFF.

This clone was found a few times. The chain joins TRBV7-3 to TRBJ2-7; perhaps TRBD2 as D (6 bases). Germline CDR1 reads SGHTA; CDR2 reads FQGTGA. This CDR3 is 13 amino acids long. V lost 2 bases and J 1 base, leaving 6 bases between the germline ends. The DNA for the CDR3 is TGTGCCAGCAGCTTAGGGAGGTCCTACGAGCAGTACTTC. It specifies CASSLGRSYEQYF. The full variable domain, with the rest looked up from reference TRBV7-3 and TRBJ2-7, is GAGVSQTPSNKVTEKGKYVELRCDPISGHTALYWYRQSLGQGPEFLIYFQGTGAADDSGLPNDRFFAVRPEGSVSTLKIQRTERGDSAVYLCASSLGRSYEQYFGPGTRLTVT.

V usage is TRBV6-5 and J usage is TRBJ2-4; D may be TRBD2 (5 bases). Trimming removed 2 bases from V and 2 bases from J, with 10 bases in between. Germline lookup yields CDR1 MNHEY and CDR2 SVGAGI. The CDR3 runs 15 residues. The CDR3 nucleotides are TGTGCCAGCAGTTACCTTCGGGAAACCAAAAACATTCAGTACTTC. Translated: CASSYLRETKNIQYF.

The V and J genes are TRBV4-1 and TRBJ2-1, with 10 bases lining up with TRBD2. The J segment lost 8 bases and the V segment lost 6 bases, leaving 10 bases of the junction unmatched. The CDR3 loop spans 15 amino acids. The V gene's germline CDR1 is MGHRA and CDR2 YSYEKL. CDR3 nucleotide sequence: TGCGCCAGCAGGGAAGGGACTAGCGTTTTCTATGAGCAGTTCTTC. Translating gives CASREGTSVFYEQFF.

This chain links TRBV6-6 with TRBJ2-7; D is possibly TRBD1 (6 bases). The CDR3 runs to 14 residues. The V and J ends lost 10 bases and 1 base respectively, with 17 bases between them. In germline, CDR1 is MNHNY, CDR2 SVGAGI (reference sequence). The CDR3 loop reads CATSRQAFSYEQYF. The CDR3 coding sequence is TGTGCCACTAGTCGACAGGCATTTTCCTACGAGCAGTACTTC.

In this sample, this clone turned up once. This chain uses TRBV5-4 with TRBJ1-5; D is uncertain. The CDR3 consists of 13 residues. CDR1 is SGHNT, CDR2 YYREEE, per germline (reference sequence). The germline V and J ends were trimmed by 1 base and 6 bases, with 8 bases remaining between them. CDR3 bases: TGTGCCAGCAGCTTGCCCCGGAGTCAGCCCCAGCATTTT. Protein sequence: CASSLPRSQPQHF.

V usage is TRBV7-9 and J usage is TRBJ1-4; D may be TRBD1 (5 bases). The length of the CDR3 is 15 residues. Trimming cost V 5 bases and J 5 bases, with 15 bases left between them. Per the germline V gene, CDR1 is SEHNR and CDR2 is FQNEAQ (reference sequence). The CDR3 is CASSPLGGLNEKLFF. CDR3 coding DNA: TGTGCCAGCAGCCCTCTGGGGGGATTGAATGAAAAACTGTTTTTT. Looking up the rest from reference TRBV7-9 and TRBJ1-4 gives the full variable domain: DTGVSQNPRHKITKRGQNVTFRCDPISEHNRLYWYRQTLGQGPEFLTYFQNEAQLEKSRLLSDRFSAERPKGSFSTLEIQRTEQGDSAMYLCASSPLGGLNEKLFFGSGTQLSVL.

The rearrangement links TRBV7-6 to TRBJ1-6, with D perhaps TRBD1 (5 bases). CDR1 SGHVS and CDR2 FNYEAQ come from the germline V gene. The V end was cut by 5 bases, the J end by 10 bases, with 15 bases between. CDR3 length equals 14 residues. The CDR3 region has the DNA TGTGCCAGCAGCCTTCGGGCCCAGGGATCACCCCTCCACTTT. This encodes CASSLRAQGSPLHF.

This chain connects TRBV5-8 to TRBJ1-1; tentatively, D is TRBD1 (5 bases). Germline V gene lookup returns CDR1 SGHTS and CDR2 YDEGEE. V was shortened by 3 bases and J by 9 bases, with 15 bases between the two germline ends. CDR3 length: 13 residues. Here the CDR3 DNA reads TGTGCCAGCAGCTCCCGGGGGGGACGGCAAGCTTTCTTT. It yields the protein CASSSRGGRQAFF.

The CDR3 loop reads CASSKAVGTGSSFYYGYTF. CDR3 bases: TGTGCCAGCAGCAAGGCAGTCGGGACAGGGAGCAGTTTCTACTATGGCTACACCTTC. The rearrangement links TRBV9 to TRBJ1-2, with 9 bases lining up with TRBD1. V shed 4 bases, J shed 3 bases, and the junction held 19 bases outside the gene matches. The length of the CDR3 is 19 residues. The germline V gene has CDR1 SGDLS and CDR2 YYNGEE.

The V call is TRBV28, the J call TRBJ1-4; 7 bases line up with TRBD1. Per the germline V gene, CDR1 is MDHEN and CDR2 is SYDVKM. V lost 6 bases and J lost 8; bases outside the gene matches: 9. The CDR3 is 14 residues long. The CDR3 sequence is CASSSGGFQEKLFF. CDR3 coding DNA: TGTGCCAGCAGCTCAGGGGGATTCCAGGAAAAACTGTTTTTT. The full variable domain, rest sourced from reference TRBV28 and TRBJ1-4, is DVKVTQSSRYLVKRTGEKVFLECVQDMDHENMFWYRQDPGLGLRLIYFSYDVKMKEKGDIPEGYSVSREKKERFSLILESASTNQTSMYLCASSSGGFQEKLFFGSGTQLSVL.

V is TRBV28 and J is TRBJ1-5; D gene uncertain. Trimming left V 5 bases short and J 5 bases short, with 7 bases between. CDR1 MDHEN and CDR2 SYDVKM come from the germline V gene. The CDR3 loop spans 12 amino acids. The CDR3 DNA follows: TGTGCCAGCAGTATGAAGCATCAGCCCCAGCATTTT. As protein: CASSMKHQPQHF. The whole variable domain, filled in from reference TRBV28 and TRBJ1-5, reads DVKVTQSSRYLVKRTGEKVFLECVQDMDHENMFWYRQDPGLGLRLIYFSYDVKMKEKGDIPEGYSVSREKKERFSLILESASTNQTSMYLCASSMKHQPQHFGDGTRLSIL.

For this clone: Other DNA sequences in this sample translate to the same CDR3. The chain is built from TRBV30 and TRBJ2-5; D uncertain. V was cut by 5 bases and J by 0 bases, with 7 bases left in between. The CDR3 is 12 residues long. Germline assignment: CDR1 GTSNPN and CDR2 SVGIG (reference sequence). CDR3 sequence reads: CAWSYNQETQYF. The CDR3 bases are TGTGCCTGGTCGTACAACCAAGAGACCCAGTACTTC.

The V and J genes are TRBV5-1 and TRBJ2-1, with TRBD2 matching over 15 bases. V dropped 3 bases and J dropped 8; count of bases not matched to a gene: 3. The CDR3 extends over 15 amino acids. Germline loops: CDR1 SGHRS, CDR2 YFSETQ. The CDR3 is CASSWTSGGADEQFF. The DNA for the CDR3 is TGCGCCAGCAGCTGGACTAGCGGGGGGGCGGATGAGCAGTTCTTC. Looking up the rest from reference TRBV5-1 and TRBJ2-1 gives the full variable domain: KAGVTQTPRYLIKTRGQQVTLSCSPISGHRSVSWYQQTPGQGLQFLFEYFSETQRNKGNFPGRFSGRQFSNSRSEMNVSTLELGDSALYLCASSWTSGGADEQFFGPGTRLTVL.

This rearrangement joins TRBV29-1 to TRBJ1-2, with D possibly matching TRBD1 (6 bases). This CDR3 has 15 amino acids. Trimming shortened V by 6 bases and J by 6 bases, and 23 bases separated the two germline ends. Germline values: CDR1 SQVTM, CDR2 ANQGSEA. CDR3 region: CSVRGQGRDVNGYTF. The CDR3 nucleotides read TGCAGCGTCCGAGGGCAGGGGAGGGATGTTAATGGCTACACCTTC.

J is TRBJ1-3 and V is TRBV6-5; D is uncertain. Trimming cost V 0 bases and J 0 bases, with 9 bases left between them. Per germline, CDR1 MNHEY and CDR2 SVGAGI. This CDR3 contains 16 residues. CDR3: CASSYSPSSSGNTIYF. CDR3 nucleotides: TGTGCCAGCAGTTACTCCCCGTCGAGCTCTGGAAACACCATATATTTT.

The CDR3 nucleotides are TGCGCCAGCAGCTCCGGGTCCTACACAGATACGCAGTATTTT. Translating it yields CASSSGSYTDTQYF. V usage is TRBV10-1 and J usage is TRBJ2-3; D is uncertain. The CDR3 spans 14 residues. Germline V gene data show CDR1 as WNHNN and CDR2 as SYGVQD (reference sequence). The V and J ends lost 6 bases and 2 bases respectively, with 12 bases between them.